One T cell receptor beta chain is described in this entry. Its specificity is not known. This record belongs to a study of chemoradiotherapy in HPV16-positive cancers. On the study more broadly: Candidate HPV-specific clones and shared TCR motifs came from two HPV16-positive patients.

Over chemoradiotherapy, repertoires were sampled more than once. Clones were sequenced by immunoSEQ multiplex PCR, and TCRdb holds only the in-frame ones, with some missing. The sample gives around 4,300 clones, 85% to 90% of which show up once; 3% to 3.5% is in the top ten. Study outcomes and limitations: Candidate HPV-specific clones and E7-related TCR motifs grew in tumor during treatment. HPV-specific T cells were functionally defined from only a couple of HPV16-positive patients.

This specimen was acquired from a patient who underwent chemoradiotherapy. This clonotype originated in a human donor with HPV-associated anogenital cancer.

CDR3 region: CASSGQGGAQTDTQYF. In nucleotides, the CDR3 is TGTGCCAGCAGCGGCCAAGGGGGGGCGCAGACAGATACGCAGTATTTT. The chain couples TRBV9 to TRBJ2-3, with D perhaps matching TRBD2 (7 bases). V was trimmed by 3 bases and J by 3 bases, leaving 17 bases between them. Germline CDR1 SGDLS, CDR2 YYNGEE. The length of the CDR3 is 16 residues. Supplemented by reference TRBV9 and TRBJ2-3, the full variable domain reads DSGVTQTPKHLITATGQRVTLRCSPRSGDLSVYWYQQSLDQGLQFLIQYYNGEERAKGNILERFSAQQFPDLHSELNLSSLELGDSALYFCASSGQGGAQTDTQYFGPGTRLTVL.